A single sample gave rise to the 5 T cell receptor beta chains below, sequenced in a study of blood T cell repertoires in COVID-19. Sequenced by immunoSEQ multiplex PCR; TCRdb stores in-frame clones only, minus some. This table holds 100,000 to 150,000 clones, about 72% found once. Sequenced: peripheral blood. The source is a woman in her 70s with acute or convalescent COVID-19.

J is TRBJ1-4 and V is TRBV6-1, with TRBD1 identical over 10 bases. The CDR3 covers 16 residues. V lost 0 bases and J lost 13; bases outside the gene matches: 11. In germline, CDR1 is MNHNS, CDR2 SASEGT. The CDR3 spells CASSEADPGQGTGLFF. The CDR3 bases are TGTGCCAGCAGTGAAGCCGACCCGGGACAGGGGACGGGACTGTTTTTT.

The chain carries TRBV10-1 and TRBJ1-3, with no clear D. V dropped 2 bases and J dropped 2 bases, with 10 bases sitting between them. The CDR3 spans 15 residues. CDR1 is WNHNN and CDR2 is SYGVQD in the germline V gene (reference sequence). This CDR3 is CASSESSGAGNTIYF. In nucleotides, the CDR3 is TGCGCCAGCAGTGAGAGTTCAGGCGCTGGAAACACCATATATTTT.

This clone showed up just a few times. The sample contains more than one DNA sequence encoding this CDR3. The rearrangement joins TRBV20-1 to TRBJ1-5; 7 nucleotides agree with TRBD1. Germline V gives CDR1 DFQATT, CDR2 SNEGSKA (reference sequence). The CDR3 sequence is 11 residues long. V gave up 3 bases and J gave up 11 bases; unmatched junction bases: 4. The CDR3 loop reads CSARDRRAQHF. The CDR3 nucleotides read TGCAGTGCTAGGGACAGGCGGGCCCAGCATTTT.

The chain uses TRBV7-2 and TRBJ2-7, with TRBD2 identical over 13 bases. The CDR3 consists of 15 residues. V gave up 4 bases and J gave up 7 bases; unmatched junction bases: 7. Germline V gives CDR1 SGHTA, CDR2 FQGNSA. CDR3 DNA sequence: TGTGCCAGCAGCTCAACTAGCGGGGGGGCTCTTGAGCAGTACTTC. Encoded protein: CASSSTSGGALEQYF.

This chain joins TRBV6-4 and TRBJ1-1; 9 bases match TRBD1. The CDR3 totals 14 residues. The germline CDR1 and CDR2 sequences are MRHNA and SNTAGT. Losses at the gene ends were 6 bases for V and 3 bases for J; bases not matched to a gene: 5. For the CDR3, the DNA is TGTGCCAGCAGAATTGGACAGGGGCACACTGAAGCTTTCTTT. Its translation is CASRIGQGHTEAFF.